The clone carrying this TCR beta chain was observed at least ten times. Its matching antigen is unknown. The study based diagnoses on clinical symptoms, serum thyroxine and TRAb, thyroid ultrasound and orbital computed tomography. The authors obtained PBMCs from 10 ml of fresh peripheral blood. TCR beta CDR3 regions were amplified from RNA. TCR CDR3 underwent first-round RT-PCR with the HTBI primer set. Each CDR3 protein gets one entry after TCRdb re-called the multiplex PCR reads with MiXCR. The repertoire has hundreds of thousands of distinct CDR3 sequences, roughly 24% of them found once; the top ten carry around 11%. This entry belongs to a study of T cells in Graves' hyperthyroidism and ophthalmopathy. Study-level information: Any treatment followed the collection of peripheral blood at initial diagnosis. Study-wide results and limits: Most thyroid clonotypes expanded above 0.001 were also detected in blood.

The length of the CDR3 is 15 residues. Germline-derived CDR1 and CDR2 are DFQATT and SNEGSKA (reference sequence). The J segment lost 4 bases and the V segment lost 3 bases, leaving 7 bases of the junction unmatched. The sequence derives from a woman younger than 45 with Graves' ophthalmopathy. The sequenced sample consisted of blood. The chain is built from TRBV20-1 and TRBJ1-1; 11 bases align to TRBD1. The CDR3 region is CSARDRGRLGTEAFF. The CDR3 DNA reads as TGCAGTGCTAGGGACAGGGGGCGATTGGGCACTGAAGCTTTCTTT.